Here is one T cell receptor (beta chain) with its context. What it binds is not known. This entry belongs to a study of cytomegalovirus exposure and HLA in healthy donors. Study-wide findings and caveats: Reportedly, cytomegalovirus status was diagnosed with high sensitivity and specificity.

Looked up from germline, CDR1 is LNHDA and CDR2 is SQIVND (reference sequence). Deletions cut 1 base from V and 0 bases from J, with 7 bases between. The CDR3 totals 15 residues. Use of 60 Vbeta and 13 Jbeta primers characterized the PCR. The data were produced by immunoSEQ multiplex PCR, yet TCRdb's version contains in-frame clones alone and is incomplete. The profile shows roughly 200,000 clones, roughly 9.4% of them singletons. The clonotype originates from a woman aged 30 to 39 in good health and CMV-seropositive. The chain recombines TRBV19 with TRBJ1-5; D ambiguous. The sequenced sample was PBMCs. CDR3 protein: CASSIGVNSNQPQHF. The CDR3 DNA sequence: TGTGCCAGTAGTATAGGAGTGAATAGCAATCAGCCCCAGCATTTT.